A selection of T cell receptor beta chains follows, all from one sample in a study of T cells in Graves' hyperthyroidism and ophthalmopathy. TCRdb re-derived calls from the multiplex PCR reads in MiXCR, one entry per CDR3 protein. The table lists roughly 170,000 distinct CDR3 sequences, roughly 9.4% of them singletons, with 22% in the top ten. Sequencing was carried out using blood. The receptors stem from a woman younger than 35 with Graves' hyperthyroidism that later progressed to Graves' ophthalmopathy. CDR3s include the opening cysteine and the closing phenylalanine or tryptophan. D genes are given only for firm matches. Where a row states a size, it is once, few, many or the class of an expanded clone; other rows omit it.

D	V	J	size	CDR3
-	TRBV7-6	TRBJ2-3	many	CASSLSRPTDTQYF
TRBD1	TRBV30	TRBJ1-2	many	CAWRTHLRDRKNYGYTF
-	TRBV15	TRBJ1-1	many	CATSRGGAGTEAFF
TRBD1	TRBV12-3/TRBV12-4	TRBJ1-1	many	CASSLTGGNTEAFF
TRBD2	TRBV29-1	TRBJ2-1	many	CSVELLAGGRYPYNEQFF
-	TRBV7-3	TRBJ2-4	many	CASSLYGGGKNIQYF
TRBD1	TRBV28	TRBJ1-1	many	CASSLPDREAFF
-	TRBV3-1	TRBJ2-7	many	CASRHGGDEQYF
-	TRBV6-1	TRBJ1-4	many	CASSFGGQAEKLFF
TRBD1	TRBV28	TRBJ1-2	-	CASSLSLRQGGRYGYTF
TRBD1	TRBV10-3	TRBJ2-2	many	CAIRRTGNTGELFF
-	TRBV12-3/TRBV12-4	TRBJ1-3	many	CASSFGGLGYTIYF
-	TRBV19	TRBJ2-5	-	CASSTGTQEVTQYF
-	TRBV12-3/TRBV12-4	TRBJ2-3	many	CASSSTQGFTDTQYF
-	TRBV19	TRBJ2-3	many	CASSTRPGDTQYF
-	TRBV9	TRBJ1-1	many	CASSVDGVGTEAFF
TRBD1	TRBV3-1	TRBJ1-1	many	CASSQVGTEVNTEAFF
-	TRBV20-1	TRBJ2-7	many	CSASRLVYEQYF
-	TRBV5-4	TRBJ2-3	-	CASSSIYDSSNTQYF
TRBD2	TRBV20-1	TRBJ2-7	many	CSARSSGVEQYF
-	TRBV2	TRBJ2-2	many	CASSEVPGNTGELFF
TRBD2	TRBV7-8	TRBJ2-1	many	CASSFSGGTYNEQFF
TRBD1	TRBV11-1	TRBJ1-1	many	CASTGTGGNTEAFF
TRBD1	TRBV5-4	TRBJ2-2	many	CASSLGQGAPGELFF
TRBD1	TRBV5-6	TRBJ1-6	-	CASSLGGQGASYNSPLHF
-	TRBV3-1	TRBJ2-1	many	CASSPDSGTYNEQFF
TRBD1	TRBV29-1	TRBJ2-1	many	CSVAGTGAYNEQFF
TRBD1	TRBV18	TRBJ1-6	-	CASSPFMAGGYNSPLHF
TRBD2	TRBV7-9	TRBJ2-7	many	CASSSGLAGPYEQYF
TRBD1	TRBV7-8	TRBJ1-2	many	CASSPRTGVRLYGYTF
-	TRBV2	TRBJ1-3	many	CASRDTSSGNTIYF
-	TRBV5-8	TRBJ1-2	many	CASSLWGHYGYTF
-	TRBV10-3	TRBJ1-3	many	CAISESRGSGNTIYF
-	TRBV20-1	TRBJ2-3	many	CSSPTSTDTQYF
-	TRBV6-5	TRBJ1-1	many	CASSYSSSTEAFF
TRBD1	TRBV11-1	TRBJ2-1	many	CASSATGALYNEQFF
TRBD2	TRBV6-4	TRBJ2-2	many	CASSPGLADTGELFF
TRBD2	TRBV11-2	TRBJ2-5	many	CASSGTLAGGSETQYF
TRBD1	TRBV4-1	TRBJ1-3	-	CASSPRQGEGNTIYF
-	TRBV6-1	TRBJ2-2	many	CASSDPTVTTGELFF
-	TRBV6-1	TRBJ1-1	many	CASSSTTWRKPNTEAFF
TRBD1	TRBV19	TRBJ1-5	-	CASSVSTGPTFNQPQHF
-	TRBV5-1	TRBJ2-7	many	CASSLDEIPYEQYF
-	TRBV11-3	TRBJ1-1	many	CASSLIRESGLNTEAFF
-	TRBV6-2/TRBV6-3	TRBJ1-2	many	CASSYVGGAWDGYTF
-	TRBV29-1	TRBJ1-3	-	CSAEETGNTIYF
-	TRBV4-1	TRBJ1-1	many	CASSQDWAETEAFF
-	TRBV12-3/TRBV12-4	TRBJ2-4	many	CASSLVWGMAKNIQYF
-	TRBV20-1	TRBJ1-2	many	CSARGGVYGYTF
TRBD2	TRBV20-1	TRBJ2-1	many	CSARLLAGGPNEQFF
TRBD2	TRBV6-1	TRBJ2-2	many	CASSLWREGELFF
TRBD1	TRBV30	TRBJ1-5	-	CAWGQGGVGPQHF
-	TRBV10-2	TRBJ1-4	-	CASNDVSEKLFF